The sample holds many counts of the clone carrying this T cell receptor beta chain. The data are from a study of response to subunit inactivated influenza vaccine. The CDR3 runs to 15 residues. Germline assignment: CDR1 LGHNA and CDR2 YSLEER. Deletions cut 0 bases from V and 4 bases from J, with 11 bases between. Via MiXCR, TCRdb re-called the RT-PCR reads, giving one row per CDR3 protein. The repertoire includes roughly 550,000 distinct CDR3 sequences, 20% to 25% of them detected once, and 2.5% to 3.5% sits in the top ten. A further study also used this sample, focusing on T cells expressing NK-cell markers. As that report states: 5'RACE template switching built TCR beta cDNA with unique molecular identifiers. Several donors' CD3+CD56-NKG2C+ cells were dominated by the same clonotypes.

This chain connects TRBV4-3 to TRBJ2-3; D may correspond to TRBD1 or TRBD2 (5 bases each). This TCR was sampled from a middle-aged man who received an inactivated influenza vaccine. This specimen consisted of CD4+ T cells sorted from PBMCs, obtained 11 to 12 days after vaccination. CDR3 amino acids: CASSQDGTKADTQYF. The CDR3 DNA reads TGCGCCAGCAGCCAAGATGGGACCAAAGCAGATACGCAGTATTTT.